These T cell receptor beta chains were read from a single sample in a study of CD8 T cells in Susac syndrome. MiXCR, run by TCRdb on the immunoSEQ multiplex PCR reads, gives a single entry per CDR3 protein. The repertoire holds about 280,000 distinct CDR3 sequences, with around 83% as singletons. Source material: CD8+ T cells from PBMCs. All receptors come from a human donor with multiple sclerosis. Each CDR3 is given with its conserved first and last residue. A D gene is named only where the DNA matches it firmly. Some rows mark clone size as missing; the rest say once, few, many or name a class of expanded clone.

J gene,V gene,CDR3 length,D gene,clone size,CDR3 DNA,CDR3 protein
TRBJ1-1,TRBV6-1,14,-,few,TGTGCCAGCAGTTCTACCCCAGAGAACACTGAAGCTTTCTTT,CASSSTPENTEAFF
TRBJ1-1,TRBV19,14,TRBD1,-,TGTGCCAGTAGTATTACAGGGGCGAACACTGAAGCTTTCTTT,CASSITGANTEAFF
TRBJ2-7,TRBV28,15,-,-,TGTGCCAGCAACCTCGGCCCGCCAGGGGAGGACGAGCAGTACTTC,CASNLGPPGEDEQYF
TRBJ2-3,TRBV27,14,TRBD2,-,TGTGCCAGCAGTTTTGCGGGAGCGTCAGATACGCAGTATTTT,CASSFAGASDTQYF
TRBJ2-5,TRBV2,13,-,-,TGTGCCAGCAGTGCCAGGATTTTGGAGACCCAGTACTTC,CASSARILETQYF
TRBJ1-1,TRBV30,15,-,-,TGTGCCTGGATCCCAGCGGAGCTAAGGAACACTGAAGCTTTCTTT,CAWIPAELRNTEAFF
TRBJ1-4,TRBV20-1,17,TRBD1,-,TGCAGTGCTAGACCGATCGAGGACAGGATTCCTAATGAAAAACTGTTTTTT,CSARPIEDRIPNEKLFF
TRBJ1-1,TRBV20-1,14,TRBD1,-,TGCAGTGCGAGATGGACAGGGTGGGGCACTGAAGCTTTCTTT,CSARWTGWGTEAFF
TRBJ1-5,TRBV27,13,-,-,TGTGCCAGCAGTTTGGGGGGGTATCAGCCCCAGCATTTT,CASSLGGYQPQHF
TRBJ1-4,TRBV4-1,15,-,-,TGCGCCAGCAGCCTACTCAGGGGAACCAATGAAAAACTGTTTTTT,CASSLLRGTNEKLFF
TRBJ2-1,TRBV7-6,16,TRBD2,-,TGTGCCAGCAGCTTAGCCAGCGGGAGGGCCTCCAATGAGCAGTTCTTC,CASSLASGRASNEQFF
TRBJ1-5,TRBV29-1,12,-,-,TGCAGCGTTGGCCGGGGCGGTCAGCCCCAGCATTTT,CSVGRGGQPQHF
TRBJ2-1,TRBV6-1,15,TRBD2,few,TGTGCCAGCAGTGAAGGGCGGGAGCAAGTCAATGAGCAGTTCTTC,CASSEGREQVNEQFF
TRBJ2-1,TRBV30,14,-,-,TGTGCCTGGAGTGTAGCCCGGGACATTGGTGAGCAGTTCTTC,CAWSVARDIGEQFF
TRBJ1-6,TRBV11-2,13,-,-,TGTGCCAGCAGCTTAGAGGCCGATTCACCCCTCCACTTT,CASSLEADSPLHF
TRBJ2-4,TRBV9,17,TRBD2,-,TGTGCCAGCAGCGACACCCTCATAGCGGGAGCCAAAAACATTCAGTACTTC,CASSDTLIAGAKNIQYF
TRBJ2-3,TRBV28,14,-,-,TGTGCCAGCAGTTTCAACAGCCGCACAGATACGCAGTATTTT,CASSFNSRTDTQYF
TRBJ1-1,TRBV27,14,-,few,TGTGCCAGCAGTAACAGAGCCATGAACACTGAAGCTTTCTTT,CASSNRAMNTEAFF
TRBJ2-7,TRBV14,17,TRBD2,-,TGTGCCAGCAGCCAAATGCGGGGCGGGAGAGGGATCTACGAGCAGTACTTC,CASSQMRGGRGIYEQYF
TRBJ2-7,TRBV27,14,TRBD1,-,TGTGCCAGCAGTTTAAGGGACAGTCGTAACGAGCAGTACTTC,CASSLRDSRNEQYF
TRBJ2-7,TRBV27,16,-,-,TGTGCCAGCAGTTTATTATTGGCTCAGGGTACCGACGAGCAGTACTTC,CASSLLLAQGTDEQYF
TRBJ2-4,TRBV12-3/TRBV12-4,14,-,-,TGTGCCAGCAGTAGCTCCGTTTTCAAAAACATTCAGTACTTC,CASSSSVFKNIQYF
TRBJ2-2,TRBV9,12,-,-,TGTGCCAGCCACCCGGGAACCGGGGAGCTGTTTTTT,CASHPGTGELFF
TRBJ2-1,TRBV5-6,16,TRBD2,-,TGTGCCAGCAGCAGCAACCTAGCGGCCCTCTACAATGAGCAGTTCTTC,CASSSNLAALYNEQFF
TRBJ2-1,TRBV19,16,TRBD2,-,TGTGCCAGTAATTTGGGACCGGGACTAGCTGGCAATGAGCAGTTCTTC,CASNLGPGLAGNEQFF
TRBJ2-7,TRBV30,13,-,-,TGTGCCTGGAGTCTAAGGGCCTCCTACGAGCAGTACTTC,CAWSLRASYEQYF
TRBJ2-5,TRBV12-3/TRBV12-4,11,-,-,TGTGCCAGCAGTTTCAGGGAGACCCAGTACTTC,CASSFRETQYF
TRBJ2-1,TRBV20-1,17,-,-,TGCAGTGCTAGAGACGAGAAGGGTTTTAGCTCCTACAATGAGCAGTTCTTC,CSARDEKGFSSYNEQFF
TRBJ1-5,TRBV19,18,-,few,TGTGCCAGTAGTATAGTTCGCTCGGCGGATTATAGCAATCAGCCCCAGCATTTT,CASSIVRSADYSNQPQHF
TRBJ2-1,TRBV29-1,12,-,-,TGCAGCGTGGCTGAAGAAACCTACGAGCAGTTCTTC,CSVAEETYEQFF
TRBJ2-7,TRBV29-1,13,-,once,TGCAGCGTTGAATCTGGGGACCCCTACGAGCAGTACTTC,CSVESGDPYEQYF
TRBJ2-7,TRBV5-1,12,-,-,TGCGCCAGCAGCTTGACCAACAGGGAGCAGTACTTC,CASSLTNREQYF
TRBJ2-7,TRBV20-1,13,-,-,TGCGGTACGACAAGGGTCAGCTCCTACGAGCAGTACTTC,CGTTRVSSYEQYF
TRBJ1-5,TRBV27,11,-,-,TGTGCCAGCGGAACAGGGCTGCCCCAGCATTTT,CASGTGLPQHF
TRBJ2-7,TRBV5-1,14,-,-,TGCGCCAGCAGCTTTTCAGGGGGGATCCACGAGCAGTACTTC,CASSFSGGIHEQYF
TRBJ1-5,TRBV27,14,-,-,TGTGCCAGCAGACCTAGGGGGTACAGCCAGCCCCAGCATTTT,CASRPRGYSQPQHF
TRBJ1-1,TRBV19,13,-,few,TGTGCCAGTAGTAGAGGGGGGCTCACTGAAGCTTTCTTT,CASSRGGLTEAFF
TRBJ2-5,TRBV4-1,13,-,-,TGCGCCAGCAGCCCGGAGGGCCGAGAGACCCAGTACTTC,CASSPEGRETQYF
TRBJ2-7,TRBV6-5,15,TRBD2,-,TGTGCCAGCAGCCCTACACTAGCGGAGGCCGACGAGCAGTACTTC,CASSPTLAEADEQYF
TRBJ2-1,TRBV5-1,15,TRBD2,-,TGCGCCAGCAGCCCGTATAGCGGGGCCTACAATGAGCAGTTCTTC,CASSPYSGAYNEQFF
TRBJ2-3,TRBV7-8,14,-,-,TGTGCCAGCAGCTTATTTGGGGGAACAGATACGCAGTATTTT,CASSLFGGTDTQYF
TRBJ2-2,TRBV15,14,TRBD2,-,TGTGCCACCGGCGGGAGGATGAACACCGGGGAGCTGTTTTTT,CATGGRMNTGELFF
TRBJ1-1,TRBV3-1,14,-,-,TGTGCCAGCAGCCAAGCAGGGGCGAACACTGAAGCTTTCTTT,CASSQAGANTEAFF
TRBJ2-1,TRBV30,14,-,-,TGTGCCTGGCAAGAGGGCAGTTGGGGGGTTGAGCAGTTCTTC,CAWQEGSWGVEQFF
TRBJ2-7,TRBV10-3,13,TRBD2,-,TGTGCCCATGGGGAGGGTCCATCCTACGAGCAGTACTTC,CAHGEGPSYEQYF
TRBJ2-1,TRBV11-2,16,TRBD2,-,TGTGCCAGCAGCCTCTCCAGGACTAGCGGGTTCAATGAGCAGTTCTTC,CASSLSRTSGFNEQFF
TRBJ2-5,TRBV24-1,17,TRBD2,once,TGTGCCACCAGTGATTCGCATAGCGGGAGGTGGCGAGAGACCCAGTACTTC,CATSDSHSGRWRETQYF